The 9 T cell receptor beta chains below were found in one sample sequenced in a study of T cell responses to AZD1222 COVID-19 vaccine (dated by TCRdb to the early 2020s). Receptor amplification or capture employed the immunoSEQ multiplex PCR assay. TCRdb stores this immuneACCESS table with in-frame sequences only. Part of the clones is absent; in the studies checked, under half of the shortfall reflects unresolved V genes, and no reason is known for the rest. This sample comprises about 140,000 clones, about 90% of them detected only once. The ten largest make up 6.5% to 8% of the sample. The intended sense of this specimen's time point label: about 28 days (+/-7) after the second vaccine dose. Reading the label with the study, this specimen's treatment or condition is: meningococcal conjugate vaccine given as trial control. The sample here was peripheral blood, taken 28 days after the second dose of the MenACWY control vaccine. The receptors stem from an adult who received the MenACWY meningococcal vaccine as a control.

This chain links TRBV7-8 with TRBJ1-6; D is undetermined. V lost 5 bases and J lost 9, with 8 bases in between. CDR3 size: 12 residues. Germline V gene lookup returns CDR1 SGHVS and CDR2 FQNEAQ. CDR3 DNA: TGTGCCAGCAGCCTGACACTTTCACCCCTCCACTTT. It encodes CASSLTLSPLHF.

The chain combines TRBV7-8 with TRBJ1-5; TRBD1 matches 11 bases. CDR1 SGHVS and CDR2 FQNEAQ come from the germline V gene. V dropped 5 bases and J dropped 4; count of bases not matched to a gene: 10. The CDR3 has 17 residues. The CDR3 DNA reads TGTGCCAGCAGCCGAGGACAGGGGGCGGCTGTGAATCAGCCCCAGCATTTT. The encoded protein is CASSRGQGAAVNQPQHF.

The chain employs TRBV4-3 and TRBJ1-6; 9 bases align to TRBD1. V lost 3 bases to trimming and J lost 8 bases; unmatched junction nucleotides: 5. The CDR3 has 15 residues. Germline V gene lookup returns CDR1 LGHNA and CDR2 YSLEER. This chain's CDR3 is CASSQAGQGHSPLHF. In DNA form, the CDR3 reads TGCGCCAGCAGCCAGGCCGGACAGGGGCATTCACCCCTCCACTTT.

This clone appeared a single time. This chain connects TRBV7-3 to TRBJ2-7; D gene unclear. The V and J ends lost 3 bases and 5 bases respectively, with 8 bases between them. The CDR3 is made up of 12 amino acids. The germline V gene has CDR1 SGHTA and CDR2 FQGTGA. DNA of the CDR3: TGTGCCAGCAGCTTTATCCAGGACGAGCAGTACTTC. Protein product: CASSFIQDEQYF.

The chain joins TRBV11-1 to TRBJ2-5; D uncertain. The CDR3 runs to 13 residues. V gave up 0 bases and J gave up 4 bases, with 6 bases separating them. The germline V gene has CDR1 SGHAT and CDR2 FQDESV (reference sequence). The CDR3 region has the DNA TGTGCCAGCAGCTTAGCGGTTGCAGAGACCCAGTACTTC. Its protein is CASSLAVAETQYF.

A note on this clone: This same CDR3 is encoded by further DNA sequences in the sample. The V call is TRBV28, the J call TRBJ1-2; unclear D gene. Germline V gene data show CDR1 as MDHEN and CDR2 as SYDVKM. This CDR3 spans 12 amino acids. V gave up 5 bases and J gave up 5 bases, with 9 bases separating them. CDR3 in amino acids: CASSATGYGYTF. The DNA of the CDR3 is TGTGCCAGCAGTGCCACTGGTTATGGCTACACCTTC.

V gene TRBV29-1 combines with J gene TRBJ1-3; TRBD1 aligns across 7 bases. Per germline, CDR1 SQVTM and CDR2 ANQGSEA. This CDR3 spans 13 amino acids. Trimming took 6 bases from V and 4 from J; bases not matched to a gene: 6. CDR3 DNA: TGCAGCGTCCAGGGGGTAGACGGAAACACCATATATTTT. Encoded protein: CSVQGVDGNTIYF.

This clone was seen once. The rearrangement joins TRBV7-9 to TRBJ2-5; D might be TRBD1 or TRBD2, each matching 5 bases. The germline gives CDR1 SEHNR, CDR2 FQNEAQ (reference sequence). This CDR3 is 14 amino acids long. Trimming cost V 5 bases and J 2 bases, with 12 bases left between them. In DNA, the CDR3 is TGTGCCAGCAGCCTTGGGACGGTACAAGAGACCCAGTACTTC. It is translated as CASSLGTVQETQYF.

The chain couples TRBV2 to TRBJ1-2; D may be TRBD1 (5 bases). The germline V gene encodes CDR1 SNHLY and CDR2 FYNNEI. The CDR3 runs 13 residues. V was shortened by 8 bases and J by 2 bases, with 12 bases between the two germline ends. For the CDR3, the DNA is TGTGCCAGCTCTGGGGGAATAAACTATGGCTACACCTTC. Translated: CASSGGINYGYTF.